This T cell receptor (beta chain) stems from a study of CD8+CD57+ T cells in acquired aplastic anemia. Study outcomes and limitations: A significant difference in CD8+ Simpson's diversity between patients and controls was not found. Patients and controls shared roughly 31 CD8+ CDR3 sequences, highly expressed in patients.

A remark on this clonotype: Antigen unknown. A clone one base away is much larger, so this may be a read error.

The CDR3 has 18 amino acids. The ends lost 0 bases at V and 1 base at J; junction bases unmatched: 10. Per germline, CDR1 SGHRS and CDR2 YFSETQ. Selection for sequencing was limited to patients who had shown CD8+CD57+ cell expansion by flow cytometry. The blood sampling took place in patients who had so far received no therapy. TCR beta VDJ and CDR3 were profiled, and genomic DNA was the template. Via MiXCR, TCRdb re-called the reads, giving one row per CDR3 protein. The sample records under 200,000 distinct CDR3 sequences, less than 60% being singletons. The rearrangement joins TRBV5-1 to TRBJ2-5; TRBD1 aligns across 9 bases. This clonotype originated in a human donor with aplastic anemia. Sequenced material: sorted CD4+, CD8+, or CD8+CD57+ T cells (not recorded which) from PBMCs. In DNA, the CDR3 is TGCGCCAGCAGCTTGGGTGGGACAGGGTTCTCATTCCAAGAGACCCAGTACTTC. It codes for CASSLGGTGFSFQETQYF. Full variable domain (remainder filled in from reference TRBV5-1 and TRBJ2-5): KAGVTQTPRYLIKTRGQQVTLSCSPISGHRSVSWYQQTPGQGLQFLFEYFSETQRNKGNFPGRFSGRQFSNSRSEMNVSTLELGDSALYLCASSLGGTGFSFQETQYFGPGTRLLVL.